The clone carrying this T cell receptor (beta chain) appeared once. The CDR3 sequence is 13 residues long. The V gene lost 4 bases and the J gene lost 8 bases, with 15 bases spanning the gap. Per germline, CDR1 SGHRS and CDR2 YFSETQ. This entry belongs to a study of technical replicates of blood from a handful of donors. Sequencing used immunoSEQ multiplex PCR; TCRdb keeps in-frame clones, though not all of them. The sample holds 70,000 to 95,000 clones, 95% to 98% seen once. The material sequenced was T cells isolated from PBMCs. The source is a human donor in good health. This chain uses TRBV5-1 with TRBJ1-1; D is undetermined. The CDR3 sequence: CASSPPGLVEAFF. CDR3 nucleotide sequence: TGCGCCAGCAGCCCGCCCGGACTCGTAGAAGCTTTCTTT.